The clone carrying this T cell receptor beta chain occurred a few times. The antigen is undetermined. Mismatch with germline at one junction end may stem from a read error. This sample was taken from a study of glioma-infiltrating T cells. Findings of the study overall: Gliomas, especially low-grade, showed above-expected tissue-blood divergence; non-neoplastic patients showed below. Tissue and blood shared very few CDR3 sequences.

There are 13 residues in the CDR3. The germline V gene has CDR1 LNHDA and CDR2 SQIVND (reference sequence). TCR alpha and beta CDR3 regions were amplified from RNA using iRepertoire nested multiplex PCR. One-step reverse transcription and amplification started from about 100-400 ng of tissue mRNA or PBMC total RNA. A single record per CDR3 protein comes from TCRdb applying MiXCR to the multiplex PCR reads. The data contain around 10,000 distinct CDR3 sequences, about three fifths of them singletons. This receptor was obtained from a human donor with low-grade glioma or glioblastoma, undergoing nonglioma brain surgery, or in good health (not recorded which). This chain connects TRBV19 to TRBJ2-5, with D tentatively TRBD1 (6 bases). Specimen: glioma tissue, nonneoplastic brain tissue, or PBMCs (not recorded which). The CDR3 nucleotides are TGTGCCAGTAGGAACAGGGTAGGAGAGACCAAGTACTTC. It codes for CASRNRVGETKYF.